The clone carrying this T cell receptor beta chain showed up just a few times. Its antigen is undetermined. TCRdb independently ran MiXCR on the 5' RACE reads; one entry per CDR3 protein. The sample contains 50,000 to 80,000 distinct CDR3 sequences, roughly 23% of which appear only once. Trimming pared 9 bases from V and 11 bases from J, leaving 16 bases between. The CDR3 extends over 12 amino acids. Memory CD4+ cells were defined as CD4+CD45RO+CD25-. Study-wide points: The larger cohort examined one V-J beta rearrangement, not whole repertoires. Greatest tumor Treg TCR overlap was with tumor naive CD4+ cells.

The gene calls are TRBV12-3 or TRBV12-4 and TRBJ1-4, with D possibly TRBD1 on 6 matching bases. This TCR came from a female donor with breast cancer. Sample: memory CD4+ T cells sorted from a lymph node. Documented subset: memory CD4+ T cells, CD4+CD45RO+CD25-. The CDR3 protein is CASTREGEKLFF. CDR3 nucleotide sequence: TGTGCCAGTACTCGAGAGGGGGAGAAACTGTTTTTT.